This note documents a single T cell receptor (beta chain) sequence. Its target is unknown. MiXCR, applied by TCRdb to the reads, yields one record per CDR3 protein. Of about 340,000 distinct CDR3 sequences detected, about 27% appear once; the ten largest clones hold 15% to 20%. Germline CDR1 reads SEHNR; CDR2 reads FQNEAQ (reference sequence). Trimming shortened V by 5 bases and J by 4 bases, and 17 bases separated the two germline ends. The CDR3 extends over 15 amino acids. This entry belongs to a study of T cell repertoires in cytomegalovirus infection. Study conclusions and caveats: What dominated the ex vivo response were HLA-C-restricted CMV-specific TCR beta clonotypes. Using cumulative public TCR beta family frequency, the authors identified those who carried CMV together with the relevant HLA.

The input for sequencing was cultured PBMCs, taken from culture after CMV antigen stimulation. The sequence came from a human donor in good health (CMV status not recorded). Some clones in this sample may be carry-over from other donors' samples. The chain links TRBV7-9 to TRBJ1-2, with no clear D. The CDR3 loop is CASSPAGGQGYGYTF. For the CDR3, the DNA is TGTGCCAGCAGCCCCGCCGGTGGGCAAGGCTATGGCTACACCTTC.